The 10 T cell receptor beta chains presented below share a single source sample, sequenced in a study of blood T cells in healthy people across ages (dated by TCRdb to between 2014 and 2016). Library prep was done by 5' RACE. TCRdb lists the instrument as Illumina HiSeq 2500. The second PCR ran for about 7 to 11 cycles and used a J-beta primer mix along with a sample-barcoded 5' primer. TCRdb ran its own pipeline on the public reads, namely fastp trimming at Q25 and MiXCR clone calling, and kept in-frame beta chains. Identical CDR3 proteins give one entry, which carries the most common genes and DNA. The sample table holds about 730,000 distinct CDR3 sequences, of which about 40% were seen once. 20% to 25% of the sample is in the top ten clones. The sequencing sample was made of blood. Every receptor here comes from a woman aged 60-75 years in good health.

This clonotype has a handful of counts. The V and J genes are TRBV9 and TRBJ2-6, with D possibly TRBD2 on 5 matching bases. The CDR3 extends over 17 amino acids. Trimming shortened V by 4 bases and J by 3 bases, and 17 bases separated the two germline ends. From germline, CDR1 is SGDLS and CDR2 YYNGEE. CDR3 DNA sequence: TGTGCCAGCAGCCCAGAGGGTACGGGTTTTGGGGCCAACGTCCTGACTTTC. This sequence encodes CASSPEGTGFGANVLTF.

The chain is built from TRBV21-1 and TRBJ2-5. TRBV21-1 is reported as a pseudogene. The CDR3 consists of 13 residues. CDR3 sequence reads: CASGKGTATEQYF. The CDR3 DNA reads TGTGCCAGCGGCAAGGGAACAGCGACGGAGCAGTACTTC.

This clonotype was picked up a small number of times. The chain links TRBV18 to TRBJ2-7; D remains unclear. This CDR3 is 13 amino acids long. Germline V gene sequence: CDR1 KGHSH, CDR2 LQKENI. Trimming shortened V by 2 bases and J by 3 bases, and 8 bases separated the two germline ends. The CDR3 region is CASSPDSFYEQYF. The CDR3 DNA is TGTGCCAGCTCACCAGACTCGTTCTACGAGCAGTACTTC.

This sequence joins TRBV7-2 and TRBJ1-2; 10 bases are a match to TRBD1. The V gene's germline CDR1 is SGHTA and CDR2 FQGNSA. The V gene end was trimmed by 5 bases and the J gene end by 7 bases; junction bases not matched to a gene: 13. This CDR3 region has 16 residues. CDR3 coding DNA: TGTGCCAGCAGCCCCGATCACTTCGACAGGGGGCCTGGCTACACCTTC. Translated, it gives CASSPDHFDRGPGYTF.

This clonotype was seen a handful of times. The rearrangement links TRBV20-1 to TRBJ2-1; 7 bases match TRBD2. The CDR3 sequence is 15 residues long. Germline loops: CDR1 DFQATT, CDR2 SNEGSKA (reference sequence). The junction had 8 bases not matched to a gene; V was cut back by 0 bases and J by 6 bases. As DNA, the CDR3 is TGCAGTGCTAGAGAGGAGCGGGATTTCGGCAATGAGCAGTTCTTC. As protein: CSAREERDFGNEQFF.

The chain has TRBV7-2 and TRBJ2-7; no firm D call. V lost 5 bases, J lost 0 bases, and 14 bases lay in between. The CDR3 totals 15 residues. CDR1 and CDR2 from the germline V gene are SGHTA and FQGNSA. CDR3 loop: CASSPMERSSYEQYF. CDR3 DNA sequence: TGTGCCAGCAGCCCAATGGAGAGGAGCTCCTACGAGCAGTACTTC.

The V and J genes are TRBV20-1 and TRBJ2-1; no clear D gene. Germline V gene sequence: CDR1 DFQATT, CDR2 SNEGSKA (reference sequence). V lost 0 bases and J lost 7, with 13 bases in between. This CDR3 comprises 14 residues. The CDR3 DNA sequence: TGCAGTGCTAGAGACGGCGGAATTGTAAATGAGCAGTTCTTC. Translation gives CSARDGGIVNEQFF.

The table lists this clonotype with a few counts. The rearrangement links TRBV7-9 to TRBJ2-3; no definite D call. Germline lookup yields CDR1 SEHNR and CDR2 FQNEAQ (reference sequence). The CDR3 runs to 15 residues. V was trimmed by 3 bases and J by 2 bases, leaving 12 bases between them. Written as DNA, the CDR3 is TGTGCCAGCAGCTTGACCTTACAGACCACAGATACGCAGTATTTT. Protein product: CASSLTLQTTDTQYF.

With respect to this clonotype: One base away lies a much larger clone, so this may be a sequencing read error. The chain links TRBV10-3 to TRBJ2-7; D might be TRBD1 or TRBD2, each matching 5 bases. This CDR3 is 12 amino acids long. The V gene's germline CDR1 is ENHRY and CDR2 SYGVKD. As DNA, the CDR3 is TGTGCCGCAAGAGGGGATAGGTACGAGCAGGACTTC. The encoded protein is CAARGDRYEQDF.

This clonotype is a singleton in its sample. The chain links TRBV5-6 to TRBJ1-1, with a tentative D call TRBD1 (6 bases). The CDR3 consists of 14 residues. V was clipped by 2 bases and J by 3 bases, with 11 bases between them. Germline assignment: CDR1 SGHDT and CDR2 YYEEEE. CDR3 region: CASSFKGGYTEAFF. CDR3 DNA: TGTGCCAGCAGCTTCAAAGGGGGTTACACTGAAGCTTTCTTT.